This T cell receptor beta chain was sequenced in a study of blood T cells in healthy people across ages. Whenever a sample was processed, at least 6 million PBMCs were isolated. The CDR3 totals 15 residues. CDR1 WSHSY and CDR2 SAAADI come from the germline V gene. V lost 7 bases and J 3 bases, leaving 18 bases between the germline ends. Through a sample-barcoded 5' primer and a J-beta primer mix, a second PCR was run for 7 to 11 cycles. TCRdb reprocessed the 5' RACE reads with MiXCR, giving one entry per CDR3 protein. This repertoire shows about 1 million distinct CDR3 sequences, 40% to 50% found once; its top ten account for approximately 20%.

This sequence joins TRBV10-2 and TRBJ2-5; TRBD1 might be the D (6 bases). The clonotype originates from an older woman in good health. Sequenced: blood. The CDR3 DNA is TGCGCCAGCACTCCTCTACAGGGATCAAAAGAGACCCAGTACTTC. Amino acids: CASTPLQGSKETQYF.